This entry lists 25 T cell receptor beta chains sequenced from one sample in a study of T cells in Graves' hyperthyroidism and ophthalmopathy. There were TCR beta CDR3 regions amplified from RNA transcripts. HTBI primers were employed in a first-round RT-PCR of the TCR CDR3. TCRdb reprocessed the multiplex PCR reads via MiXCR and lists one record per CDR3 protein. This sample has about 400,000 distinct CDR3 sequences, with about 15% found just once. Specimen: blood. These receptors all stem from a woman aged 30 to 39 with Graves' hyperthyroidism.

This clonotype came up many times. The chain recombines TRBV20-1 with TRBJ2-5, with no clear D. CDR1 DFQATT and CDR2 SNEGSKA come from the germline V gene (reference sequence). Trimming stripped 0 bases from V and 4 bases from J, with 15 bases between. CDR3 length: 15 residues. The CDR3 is CSAREGRALGETQYF. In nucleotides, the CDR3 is TGCAGTGCTAGAGAGGGCCGGGCCCTGGGAGAGACCCAGTACTTC.

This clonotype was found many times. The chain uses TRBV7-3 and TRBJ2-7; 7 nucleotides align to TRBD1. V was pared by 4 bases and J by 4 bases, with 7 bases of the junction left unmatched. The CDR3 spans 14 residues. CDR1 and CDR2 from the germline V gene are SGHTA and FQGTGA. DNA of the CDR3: TGTGCCAGCAGCTGGTGGGCAGGGGGTTACGAGCAGTACTTC. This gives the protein CASSWWAGGYEQYF.

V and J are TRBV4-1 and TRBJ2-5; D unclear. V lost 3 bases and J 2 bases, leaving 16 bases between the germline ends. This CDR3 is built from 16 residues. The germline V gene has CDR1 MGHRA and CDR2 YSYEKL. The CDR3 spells CASSQLRGIKQETQYF. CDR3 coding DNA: TGCGCCAGCAGCCAGTTACGCGGAATAAAGCAAGAGACCCAGTACTTC.

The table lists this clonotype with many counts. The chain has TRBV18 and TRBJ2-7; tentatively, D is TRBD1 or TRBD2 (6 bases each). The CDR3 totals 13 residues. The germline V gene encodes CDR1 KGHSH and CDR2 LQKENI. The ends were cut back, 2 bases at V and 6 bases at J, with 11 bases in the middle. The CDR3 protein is CASSPREGGEQYF. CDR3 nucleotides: TGTGCCAGCTCACCAAGAGAGGGGGGCGAGCAGTACTTC.

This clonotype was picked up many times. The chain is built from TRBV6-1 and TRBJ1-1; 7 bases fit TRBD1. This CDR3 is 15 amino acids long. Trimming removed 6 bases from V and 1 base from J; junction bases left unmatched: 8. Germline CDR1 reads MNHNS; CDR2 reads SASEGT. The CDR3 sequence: CASSLSTGPNTEAFF. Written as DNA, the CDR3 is TGTGCCAGCAGCCTCTCGACAGGGCCGAACACTGAAGCTTTCTTT.

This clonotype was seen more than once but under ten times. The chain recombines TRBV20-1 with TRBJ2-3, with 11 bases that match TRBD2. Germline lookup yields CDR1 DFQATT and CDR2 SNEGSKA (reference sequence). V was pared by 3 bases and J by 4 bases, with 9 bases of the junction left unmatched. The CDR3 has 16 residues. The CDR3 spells CSASGTSGDSSDTQYF. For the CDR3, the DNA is TGCAGTGCTAGCGGGACTAGCGGAGACTCCTCAGATACGCAGTATTTT.

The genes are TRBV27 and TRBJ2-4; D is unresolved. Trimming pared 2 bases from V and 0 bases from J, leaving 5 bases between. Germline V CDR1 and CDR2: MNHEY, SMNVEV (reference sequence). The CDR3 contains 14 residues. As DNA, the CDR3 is TGTGCCAGCAGTTTACAATTAGCCAAAAACATTCAGTACTTC. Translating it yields CASSLQLAKNIQYF.

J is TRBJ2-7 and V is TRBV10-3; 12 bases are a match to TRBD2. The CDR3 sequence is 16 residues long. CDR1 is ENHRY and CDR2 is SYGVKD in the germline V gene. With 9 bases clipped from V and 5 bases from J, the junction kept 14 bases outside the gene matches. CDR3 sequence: CAIQQTSGGVFDEQYF. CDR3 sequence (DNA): TGTGCCATACAACAGACTAGCGGGGGAGTATTTGACGAGCAGTACTTC.

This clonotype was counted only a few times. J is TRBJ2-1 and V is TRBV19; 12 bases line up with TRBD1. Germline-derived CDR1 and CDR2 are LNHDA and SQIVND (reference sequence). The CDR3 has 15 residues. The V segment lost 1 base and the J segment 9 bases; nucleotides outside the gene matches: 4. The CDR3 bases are TGTGCCAGTAGTATAGTAGGGACAGGGGGCAGTGAGCAGTTCTTC. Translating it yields CASSIVGTGGSEQFF. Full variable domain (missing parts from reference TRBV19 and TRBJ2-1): DGGITQSPKYLFRKEGQNVTLSCEQNLNHDAMYWYRQDPGQGLRLIYYSQIVNDFQKGDIAEGYSVSREKKESFPLTVTSAQKNPTAFYLCASSIVGTGGSEQFFGPGTRLTVL.

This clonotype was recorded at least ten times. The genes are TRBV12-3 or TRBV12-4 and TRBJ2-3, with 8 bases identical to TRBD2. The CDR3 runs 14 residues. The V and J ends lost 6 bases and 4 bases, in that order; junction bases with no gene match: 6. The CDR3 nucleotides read TGTGCCAGCAGGGGGAGCGGGAGCCCAGATACGCAGTATTTT. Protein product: CASRGSGSPDTQYF.

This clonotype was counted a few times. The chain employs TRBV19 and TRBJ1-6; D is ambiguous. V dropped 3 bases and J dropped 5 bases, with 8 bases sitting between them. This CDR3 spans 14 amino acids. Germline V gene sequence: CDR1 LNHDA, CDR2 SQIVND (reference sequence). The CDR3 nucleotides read TGTGCCAGTAGTATCGACCGAGATAATTCACCCCTCCACTTT. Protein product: CASSIDRDNSPLHF.

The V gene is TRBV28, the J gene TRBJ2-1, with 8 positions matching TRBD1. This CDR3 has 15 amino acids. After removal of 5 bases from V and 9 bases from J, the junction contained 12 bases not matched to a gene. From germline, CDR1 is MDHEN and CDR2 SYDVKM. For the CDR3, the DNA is TGTGCCAGCAGTCAGAGACAGGGGTTTATCACTGAGCAGTTCTTC. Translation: CASSQRQGFITEQFF. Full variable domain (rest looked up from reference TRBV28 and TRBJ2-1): DVKVTQSSRYLVKRTGEKVFLECVQDMDHENMFWYRQDPGLGLRLIYFSYDVKMKEKGDIPEGYSVSREKKERFSLILESASTNQTSMYLCASSQRQGFITEQFFGPGTRLTVL.

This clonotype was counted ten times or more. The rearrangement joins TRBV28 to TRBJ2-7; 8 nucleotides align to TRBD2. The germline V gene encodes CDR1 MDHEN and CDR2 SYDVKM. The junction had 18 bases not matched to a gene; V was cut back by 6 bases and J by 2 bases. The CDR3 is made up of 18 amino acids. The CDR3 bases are TGTGCCAGCAGGGCCACGTGGGCGGGAGGTCTAGCGACCTACGAGCAGTACTTC. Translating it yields CASRATWAGGLATYEQYF.

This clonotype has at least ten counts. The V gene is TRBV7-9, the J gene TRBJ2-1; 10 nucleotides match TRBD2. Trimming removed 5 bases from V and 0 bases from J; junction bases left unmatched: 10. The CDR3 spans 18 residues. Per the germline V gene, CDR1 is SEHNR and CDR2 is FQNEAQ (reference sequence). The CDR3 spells CASSPLVASGSSYNEQFF. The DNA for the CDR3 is TGTGCCAGCAGCCCCCTGGTGGCTAGCGGGAGCTCCTACAATGAGCAGTTCTTC.

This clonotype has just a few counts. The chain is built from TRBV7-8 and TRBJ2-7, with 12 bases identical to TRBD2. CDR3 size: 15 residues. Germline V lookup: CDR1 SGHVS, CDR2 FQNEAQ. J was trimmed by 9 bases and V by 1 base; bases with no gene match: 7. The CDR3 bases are TGTGCCAGCAGCTTAGGGCTAGCGGGAGGGGGCGTGCAGTACTTC. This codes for CASSLGLAGGGVQYF.

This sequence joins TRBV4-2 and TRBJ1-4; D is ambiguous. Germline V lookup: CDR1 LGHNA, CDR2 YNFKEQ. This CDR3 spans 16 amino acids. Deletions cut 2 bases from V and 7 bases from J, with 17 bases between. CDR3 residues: CASSQTPQPAGEKLFF. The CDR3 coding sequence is TGTGCCAGCAGCCAAACTCCTCAACCGGCAGGTGAAAAACTGTTTTTT.

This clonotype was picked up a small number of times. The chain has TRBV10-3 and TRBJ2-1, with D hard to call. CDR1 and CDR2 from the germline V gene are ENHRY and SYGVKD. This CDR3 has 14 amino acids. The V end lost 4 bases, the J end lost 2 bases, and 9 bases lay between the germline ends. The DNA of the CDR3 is TGTGCCATCAGTGTTCCCAATCCCTACAATGAGCAGTTCTTC. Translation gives CAISVPNPYNEQFF.

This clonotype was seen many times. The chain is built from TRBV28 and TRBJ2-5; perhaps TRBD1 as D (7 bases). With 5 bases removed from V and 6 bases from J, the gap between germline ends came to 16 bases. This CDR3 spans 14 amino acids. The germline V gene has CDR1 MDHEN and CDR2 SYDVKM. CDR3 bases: TGTGCCAGCAGTGTTTTACAGGGGAGGCAGACCCAGTACTTC. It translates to CASSVLQGRQTQYF.

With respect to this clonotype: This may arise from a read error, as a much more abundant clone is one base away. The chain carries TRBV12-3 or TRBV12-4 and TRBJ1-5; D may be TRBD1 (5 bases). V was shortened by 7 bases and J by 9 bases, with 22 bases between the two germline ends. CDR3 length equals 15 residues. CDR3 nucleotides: TGTGCCAGCAATCCAGAGAATCAGGGATCTCGGCCCCAGCATTTT. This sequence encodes CASNPENQGSRPQHF.

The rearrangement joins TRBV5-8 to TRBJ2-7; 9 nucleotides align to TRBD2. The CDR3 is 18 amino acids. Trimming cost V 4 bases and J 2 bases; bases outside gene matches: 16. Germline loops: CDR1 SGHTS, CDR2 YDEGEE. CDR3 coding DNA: TGTGCCAGCAGCCCCGTTCCCTCAGCGGGAGGTTCGACCTACGAGCAGTACTTC. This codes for CASSPVPSAGGSTYEQYF.

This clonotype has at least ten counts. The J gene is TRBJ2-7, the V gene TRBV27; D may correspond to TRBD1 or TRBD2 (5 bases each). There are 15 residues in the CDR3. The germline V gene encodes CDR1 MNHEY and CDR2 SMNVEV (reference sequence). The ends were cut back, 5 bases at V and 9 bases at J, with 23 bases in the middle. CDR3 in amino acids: CASSPLGGGQVRQYF. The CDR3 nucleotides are TGTGCCAGCAGTCCCCTTGGAGGAGGACAAGTTAGGCAGTACTTC.

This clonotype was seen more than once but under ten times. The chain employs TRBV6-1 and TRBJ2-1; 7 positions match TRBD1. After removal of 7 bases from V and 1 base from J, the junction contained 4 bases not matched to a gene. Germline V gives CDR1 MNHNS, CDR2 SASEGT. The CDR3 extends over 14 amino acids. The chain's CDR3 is CASTGQASYNEQFF. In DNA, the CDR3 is TGTGCCAGCACCGGACAGGCTTCCTACAATGAGCAGTTCTTC.

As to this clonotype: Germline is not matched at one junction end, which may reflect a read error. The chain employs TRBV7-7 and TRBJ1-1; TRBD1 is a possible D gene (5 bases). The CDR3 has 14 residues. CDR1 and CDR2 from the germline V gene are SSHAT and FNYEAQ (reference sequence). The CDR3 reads CASTLPTGGTEAFF. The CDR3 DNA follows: TGTGCTAGCACCCTCCCGACCGGGGGCACTGAAGCTTTCTTT.

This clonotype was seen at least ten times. The CDR3 loop reads CASRTHSTDTQYF. CDR3 nucleotides: TGTGCCAGCAGAACCCACAGCACAGATACGCAGTATTTT. This chain links TRBV6-1 with TRBJ2-3, with D hard to call. CDR3 size: 13 residues. From germline, CDR1 is MNHNS and CDR2 SASEGT. Trimming removed 6 bases at V and 0 bases at J, with 7 bases between.

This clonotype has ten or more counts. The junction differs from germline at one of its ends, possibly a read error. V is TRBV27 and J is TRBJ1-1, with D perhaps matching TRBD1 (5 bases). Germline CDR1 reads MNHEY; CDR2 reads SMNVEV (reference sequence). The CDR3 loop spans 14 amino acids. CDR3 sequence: CASSLSFPRAEAFF. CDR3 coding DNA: TGTGCCAGCAGTCTATCGTTCCCCAGGGCTGAAGCTTTCTTT.